The 27 T cell receptor beta chains given below trace back to one sample, sequenced in a study of blood T cell repertoires in COVID-19. Sequencing used immunoSEQ multiplex PCR; TCRdb keeps in-frame clones, though not all of them. The table shows around 160,000 clones, with 81% occurring only once. The source material was peripheral blood. The receptors originated from a human donor with acute or convalescent COVID-19. The donor label of this sample is uncertain.

This clone has only one observation. This chain connects TRBV7-8 to TRBJ1-4; 10 bases are shared with TRBD1. J gave up 7 bases and V 4 bases, and 3 bases lay outside the gene matches. Germline values: CDR1 SGHVS, CDR2 FQNEAQ. The CDR3 totals 14 residues. The chain's CDR3 is CASSSWTGGEKLFF. The CDR3 DNA follows: TGTGCCAGCAGCTCCTGGACAGGGGGTGAAAAACTGTTTTTT.

V is TRBV5-7 and J is TRBJ1-2; TRBD1 matches 8 bases. TRBV5-7 is labeled an ORF, and its function is uncertain. The ends lost 3 bases at V and 4 bases at J; junction bases unmatched: 14. The CDR3 runs to 17 residues. The CDR3 nucleotides read TGTGCCAGCAGCTCATTTTGGAGGGCGACAGGGGCCTATGGCTACACCTTC. Its translation is CASSSFWRATGAYGYTF.

The V gene is TRBV5-6, the J gene TRBJ1-1; possibly TRBD1 for D (6 bases). Germline V gene sequence: CDR1 SGHDT, CDR2 YYEEEE. The germline V and J ends were trimmed by 0 bases and 4 bases, with 13 bases remaining between them. This CDR3 has 15 amino acids. The CDR3 region is CASSLVGGVSTEAFF. In nucleotides, the CDR3 is TGTGCCAGCAGCTTGGTAGGGGGGGTCAGCACTGAAGCTTTCTTT.

This sequence joins TRBV21-1 and TRBJ2-7; TRBD1 is the table's D call and was not checked against the DNA. TRBV21-1 is assigned pseudogene status. The CDR3 is 11 amino acids. CDR3 protein: CASSKKGAQYF. CDR3 bases: TGTGCCAGCAGCAAAAAGGGGGCGCAGTACTTC.

This clone was seen a few times. The V call is TRBV30, the J call TRBJ1-4, with TRBD1 as a possible D gene (6 bases). The CDR3 has 14 amino acids. V was clipped by 2 bases and J by 4 bases, with 11 bases between them. The germline gives CDR1 GTSNPN, CDR2 SVGIG (reference sequence). The CDR3 spells CAWSRDMNNEKLFF. CDR3 sequence (DNA): TGTGCCTGGAGTCGGGACATGAATAATGAAAAACTGTTTTTT.

The chain combines TRBV21-1 with TRBJ2-7; TRBD1 was called by the table and not checked on the DNA. TRBV21-1 is assigned pseudogene status. CDR3 length equals 16 residues. The CDR3, as DNA: TGTGCCAGCAGGCATATTCCGGGACAGGGGGCTTACGAGCAGTACGTC. This gives the protein CASRHIPGQGAYEQYV.

The rearrangement links TRBV5-6 to TRBJ1-3; D gene uncertain. CDR3 length: 15 amino acids. Trimming stripped 1 base from V and 4 bases from J, with 12 bases between. Germline CDR1 is SGHDT and CDR2 is YYEEEE. CDR3 region: CASSLPNPGGNTIYF. The CDR3 region has the DNA TGTGCCAGCAGCTTGCCGAACCCTGGCGGAAACACCATATATTTT.

The chain recombines TRBV5-6 with TRBJ2-3; 8 nucleotides agree with TRBD1. The V gene's germline CDR1 is SGHDT and CDR2 YYEEEE. Unmatched junction bases numbered 12, after V lost 4 bases and J lost 8 bases. The CDR3 has 15 amino acids. The CDR3 is CASSPPDRAGATQYF. The CDR3 DNA reads as TGTGCCAGCAGCCCACCGGACAGGGCCGGGGCTACGCAGTATTTT. Drawing the rest from reference TRBV5-6 and TRBJ2-3, the complete variable domain is DAGVTQSPTHLIKTRGQQVTLRCSPKSGHDTVSWYQQALGQGPQFIFQYYEEEERQRGNFPDRFSGHQFPNYSSELNVNALLLGDSALYLCASSPPDRAGATQYFGPGTRLTVL.

The chain couples TRBV6-2 or TRBV6-3 to TRBJ1-6, with D possibly TRBD1 on 5 matching bases. Germline V gene sequence: CDR1 MNHEY, CDR2 SVGEGT. This CDR3 has 18 amino acids. Trimming stripped 7 bases from V and 0 bases from J, with 19 bases between. The CDR3 loop is CASTSSSRASSYNSPLHF. The CDR3 nucleotides are TGTGCCAGCACTTCCTCGAGCAGGGCCAGCTCCTATAATTCACCCCTCCACTTT.

The V and J genes are TRBV19 and TRBJ2-1; tentative D call: TRBD2 (6 bases). Germline loops: CDR1 LNHDA, CDR2 SQIVND (reference sequence). Deletions cut 7 bases from V and 2 bases from J, with 12 bases between. The CDR3 is made up of 14 amino acids. CDR3 region: CASMGGSAYNEQFF. CDR3 coding DNA: TGTGCCAGTATGGGGGGTAGCGCCTACAATGAGCAGTTCTTC.

This rearrangement joins TRBV6-6 to TRBJ2-7, with TRBD1 matching over 10 bases. Germline trimming cut 8 bases from V and 5 bases from J; bases unmatched to any gene: 9. CDR3 length equals 14 residues. Germline assignment: CDR1 MNHNY and CDR2 SVGAGI (reference sequence). CDR3 region: CASGMTGGGNEQYF. In DNA form, the CDR3 reads TGTGCCAGCGGAATGACAGGGGGCGGGAACGAGCAGTACTTC.

The chain uses TRBV2 and TRBJ2-7; D is unclear. From germline, CDR1 is SNHLY and CDR2 FYNNEI. This CDR3 contains 13 residues. Trimming pared 4 bases from V and 2 bases from J, leaving 9 bases between. CDR3 loop: CASSARRAYEQYF. CDR3 sequence (DNA): TGTGCCAGCAGTGCGAGACGGGCCTACGAGCAGTACTTC.

This sequence joins TRBV4-2 and TRBJ1-6, with TRBD1 as a possible D gene (5 bases). The germline CDR1 and CDR2 sequences are LGHNA and YNFKEQ. The CDR3 has 14 residues. V lost 1 base, J lost 12 bases, and 13 bases lay in between. The CDR3 bases are TGTGCCAGCAGCCAAGGTAGGGGCCTATTACCCCTCCACTTT. This translates into CASSQGRGLLPLHF.

The rearrangement uses TRBV19 and TRBJ1-4; D gene ambiguous. Trimming cost V 4 bases and J 8 bases, with 17 bases left between them. The germline V gene has CDR1 LNHDA and CDR2 SQIVND (reference sequence). The CDR3 is made up of 15 amino acids. The DNA for the CDR3 is TGTGCCAGTAGTACCCGGACTCGTCAGAAGGAAAAACTGTTTTTT. This translates into CASSTRTRQKEKLFF.

This clone was seen once. The rearrangement uses TRBV11-2 and TRBJ1-2; 9 bases map to TRBD1. Germline V gene sequence: CDR1 SGHAT, CDR2 FQNNGV. The CDR3 has 15 residues. The V and J ends lost 6 bases and 4 bases, in that order; junction bases with no gene match: 9. The CDR3 DNA reads TGTGCCAGCAGGCCTGGAACAGGGGGCGGCTATGGCTACACCTTC. This gives the protein CASRPGTGGGYGYTF.

The V call is TRBV6-2 or TRBV6-3, the J call TRBJ1-1; D is undetermined. Trimming pared 2 bases from V and 2 bases from J, leaving 3 bases between. CDR3 length: 12 residues. Germline V gives CDR1 MNHEY, CDR2 SVGEGT. CDR3 sequence: CASSYVNTEAFF. In nucleotides, the CDR3 is TGTGCCAGCAGTTACGTAAACACTGAAGCTTTCTTT.

This rearrangement joins TRBV12-3 or TRBV12-4 to TRBJ2-1; possible D gene TRBD2, 5 bases. This CDR3 comprises 12 residues. Trimming stripped 9 bases from V and 9 bases from J, with 15 bases between. DNA for the CDR3: TGTGCCAGTGGGGTAGGAGGCAGTGAGCAGTTCTTC. Translation: CASGVGGSEQFF.

V gene TRBV5-1 combines with J gene TRBJ1-1, with D maybe TRBD1 (5 bases). Trimming shortened V by 5 bases and J by 5 bases, and 19 bases separated the two germline ends. The CDR3 has 15 amino acids. Germline V gives CDR1 SGHRS, CDR2 YFSETQ. The CDR3 here is CASSPGTFGGTEAFF. The CDR3 DNA reads TGCGCCAGCAGTCCCGGGACCTTCGGGGGGACTGAAGCTTTCTTT. The entire variable domain, with the rest obtained from reference TRBV5-1 and TRBJ1-1, is as follows: KAGVTQTPRYLIKTRGQQVTLSCSPISGHRSVSWYQQTPGQGLQFLFEYFSETQRNKGNFPGRFSGRQFSNSRSEMNVSTLELGDSALYLCASSPGTFGGTEAFFGQGTRLTVV.

The chain couples TRBV7-9 to TRBJ1-3, with D hard to call. There are 15 residues in the CDR3. V was cut by 1 base and J by 1 base, with 8 bases left in between. The V gene's germline CDR1 is SEHNR and CDR2 FQNEAQ (reference sequence). CDR3 sequence: CASSLEWPSGNTIYF. In DNA form, the CDR3 reads TGTGCCAGCAGCTTAGAGTGGCCGTCTGGAAACACCATATATTTT.

CDR3 amino acids: CASTPAGGPDQPQHF. DNA of the CDR3: TGTGCCAGCACCCCCGCGGGGGGCCCGGATCAGCCCCAGCATTTT. The chain recombines TRBV6-2 or TRBV6-3 with TRBJ1-5; D possibly corresponds to TRBD1 (6 bases). In germline, CDR1 is MNHEY, CDR2 SVGEGT. Trimming took 7 bases from V and 5 from J, leaving 18 bases between them. The CDR3 is made up of 15 amino acids.

The rearrangement links TRBV11-2 to TRBJ1-2, with 7 bases lining up with TRBD1. The CDR3 spans 13 residues. Germline V gene sequence: CDR1 SGHAT, CDR2 FQNNGV. V lost 5 bases and J lost 6; bases outside the gene matches: 6. The CDR3 region is CASSTPTGHGYTF. The CDR3 DNA reads TGTGCCAGCAGCACCCCGACAGGGCATGGCTACACCTTC.

The chain couples TRBV6-5 to TRBJ2-1; TRBD2 matches at 8 bases. CDR3 length: 15 amino acids. Germline trimming cut 1 base from V and 8 bases from J; bases unmatched to any gene: 7. Germline CDR1 is MNHEY and CDR2 is SVGAGI. CDR3 DNA: TGTGCCAGCAGTTACTTCCAGCGGGGGTACCATGAGCAGTTCTTC. Residues: CASSYFQRGYHEQFF.

The chain couples TRBV7-9 to TRBJ2-1; TRBD2 agrees at 8 bases. Germline V lookup: CDR1 SEHNR, CDR2 FQNEAQ (reference sequence). The CDR3 spans 12 residues. Trimming at V came to 5 bases and at J to 9 bases, leaving 3 bases not matched to a gene. CDR3 DNA sequence: TGTGCCAGCAGCCGTAGCGGGATTGAGCAGTTCTTC. Protein product: CASSRSGIEQFF.

The genes are TRBV3-1 (or the pseudogene TRBV3-2) and TRBJ2-1; D possibly corresponds to TRBD2 (5 bases). Germline assignment: CDR1 LGHDT and CDR2 YNNKEL (reference sequence). Trimming shortened V by 3 bases and J by 5 bases, and 14 bases separated the two germline ends. The CDR3 runs to 15 residues. The CDR3 DNA is TGTGCCAGCAGCCATATCGCGGGCGTAAACAATGAGCAGTTCTTC. Amino acid sequence: CASSHIAGVNNEQFF.

The V gene is TRBV9, the J gene TRBJ2-5, with D perhaps matching TRBD2 (6 bases). The CDR3 covers 11 residues. In germline, CDR1 is SGDLS, CDR2 YYNGEE. The V and J ends lost 3 bases and 7 bases respectively, with 7 bases between them. The DNA of the CDR3 is TGTGCCAGCAGCGGTAGCGGGACCCAGTACTTC. It specifies CASSGSGTQYF.

The chain joins TRBV11-2 to TRBJ2-1; TRBD2 matches at 10 bases. Germline values: CDR1 SGHAT, CDR2 FQNNGV. V shed 7 bases, J shed 8 bases, and the junction held 8 bases outside the gene matches. The CDR3 is 14 amino acids. DNA for the CDR3: TGTGCCAGCACCCCGGGACTAGCGAACGATGAGCAGTTCTTC. It encodes CASTPGLANDEQFF.

The gene calls are TRBV27 and TRBJ2-2; TRBD1 matches 7 bases. This CDR3 region has 16 residues. V lost 3 bases, J lost 3 bases, and 7 bases stayed unmatched. Germline-derived CDR1 and CDR2 are MNHEY and SMNVEV (reference sequence). The CDR3 is CASSFITGTDTGELFF. CDR3 in DNA: TGTGCCAGCAGTTTCATCACCGGGACAGACACCGGGGAGCTGTTTTTT.